The clone carrying this T cell receptor (beta chain) came up many times. What it recognizes is unknown. Using a J-beta primer mix together with a sample-barcoded 5' primer, a second PCR was run for about 7 to 12 cycles. TCRdb itself ran the 5' RACE reads through MiXCR, one entry per CDR3 protein. The sample records 650,000 or so distinct CDR3 sequences, over 40% being singletons. These data are taken from a study of blood T cells in healthy people across ages. General study findings and limits: Unsorted PBMCs blocked a conclusive comparison of naive and antigen-experienced cells. Estimated diversity that came from one million T cells was considered an underestimate. Expanded clonotype shifts may have been confounded, as the donors had an unknown CMV status.

Researchers isolated at least 7 million PBMCs per sample. This CDR3 spans 17 amino acids. Trimming at V came to 0 bases and at J to 10 bases, leaving 15 bases not matched to a gene. Germline values: CDR1 SGHVS, CDR2 FQNEAQ. The specimen sequenced was blood. The TCR comes from a woman at least 80 years old in good health. V and J are TRBV7-8 and TRBJ2-1; 7 bases map to TRBD2. The CDR3 nucleotides are TGTGCCAGCAGCTTAGCAGGAGCGGGGCGGGGTGGTGGCGAGCAGTTCTTC. It is translated as CASSLAGAGRGGGEQFF.